This TCR beta chain comes out of a study of OX40 agonist ivuxolimab in advanced cancers. About the study: Prior checkpoint blockade (anti-PD-1, anti-PD-L1 or anti-CTLA-4) was permitted; approximately 40% had it.

The V and J ends lost 10 bases and 6 bases respectively, with 16 bases between them. Per the germline V gene, CDR1 is LNHDA and CDR2 is SQIVND (reference sequence). The CDR3 has 13 residues. TCRdb keeps only in-frame clones here, not all; method: immunoSEQ multiplex PCR. The data contain tens of thousands of clones, about 93% of them singletons. The sequences come from CD4+ or CD8+ T cells sorted from blood, collected in a trial of the OX40 agonist ivuxolimab. The origin of this receptor is an adult with an advanced solid tumor such as melanoma, head and neck, liver or kidney cancer. The rearrangement joins TRBV19 to TRBJ1-5; D possibly corresponds to TRBD1 (5 bases). The DNA of the CDR3 is TGTGCCACCTCAGACAGAATGGGTCAGCCCCAGCATTTT. The encoded protein is CATSDRMGQPQHF.